This T cell receptor beta chain was obtained from a study of blood T cell repertoires in COVID-19. Study information: Both acute and convalescent COVID-19 samples were obtained from the United States, Italy and Spain. PBMCs, B-cell-depleted T cells, or T cells were the source of the cDNA or gDNA that made up the material.

Seattle patient enrollment occurred during active infection, with longitudinal follow-up thereafter. The germline CDR1 and CDR2 sequences are LNHDA and SQIVND (reference sequence). The ends were cut back, 5 bases at V and 3 bases at J, with 16 bases in the middle. CDR3 size: 15 residues. In the original workflow: It was from reference gene primer amplification that nucleated cell counts were estimated. Sequencing was performed with immunoSEQ multiplex PCR; in TCRdb, only in-frame clones are kept and a portion is missing. That table furnishes V, J and clone size, whereas the DNA furnished D and trimming. This table has around 430,000 clones, approximately 88% appearing once.

The sample comprised peripheral blood. This TCR derives from a woman aged 50 to 60 with COVID-19, enrolled during active disease. The J gene is TRBJ1-2, the V gene TRBV19; D might be TRBD1 (6 bases). The CDR3 region is CASSVQGLQDYGYTF. DNA for the CDR3: TGTGCCAGTAGTGTCCAGGGGTTACAGGACTATGGCTACACCTTC.